The T cell receptor beta chain under discussion was sequenced for a study of T cells in tuberculosis. Sequenced by immunoSEQ multiplex PCR; TCRdb stores in-frame clones only, minus some. The sample holds some 40,000 clones, around 94% seen once. Per the germline V gene, CDR1 is SGDLS and CDR2 is YYNGEE. CDR3 length: 16 residues. V was cut by 1 base and J by 5 bases, with 18 bases left in between. Sample time point: new active TB diagnosis, blood taken before or within 7 days of starting treatment. The chain couples TRBV9 to TRBJ1-1; TRBD1 might be the D (5 bases). This receptor was taken from an adult with tuberculosis. This sample comprised PBMCs, obtained at tuberculosis diagnosis. In DNA, the CDR3 is TGTGCCAGCAGCGTACCCCAGGTTAGTCGGGGGACTGAAGCTTTCTTT. It is translated as CASSVPQVSRGTEAFF.